Below are 16 T cell receptor beta chains sequenced from a single sample in a study of cytotoxic CD8 clonotypes in ibrutinib-treated CLL. TCRdb's table, derived via immunoSEQ multiplex PCR, lists solely in-frame clones and lacks some. The sample carries under 150,000 clones, around 80% recorded once. This material consisted of PBMCs, taken after 36 months of ibrutinib treatment. The source is a human donor with chronic lymphocytic leukemia.

In DNA form, the CDR3 reads TGTGCCAGCAGTTTGGGACAGGGAGTCACTGAAGCTTTCTTT. This sequence encodes CASSLGQGVTEAFF. The genes are TRBV28 and TRBJ1-1; 9 bases are a match to TRBD1. Germline CDR1 MDHEN, CDR2 SYDVKM. This CDR3 spans 14 amino acids. The trim removed 3 bases at V and 4 bases at J, leaving 3 bases unmatched.

The V call is TRBV5-6, the J call TRBJ1-2; D not resolved. This CDR3 spans 13 amino acids. The V gene lost 4 bases and the J gene lost 3 bases, with 10 bases spanning the gap. CDR1 SGHDT and CDR2 YYEEEE come from the germline V gene. The CDR3 region is CASSDDGYYGYTF. The DNA for the CDR3 is TGTGCCAGCAGCGACGACGGATACTATGGCTACACCTTC.

The chain's CDR3 is CASSPLSSMNTEAFF. DNA of the CDR3: TGTGCCAGCAGCCCCCTCTCTAGTATGAACACTGAAGCTTTCTTT. V gene TRBV5-5 combines with J gene TRBJ1-1, with D unclear. The CDR3 is 15 residues long. Germline CDR1 reads SGHKS; CDR2 reads YYEKEE (reference sequence). The V end lost 4 bases, the J end lost 0 bases, and 13 bases lay between the germline ends.

V gene TRBV5-1 combines with J gene TRBJ1-5, with a tentative D call TRBD1 (5 bases). V was clipped by 0 bases and J by 2 bases, with 12 bases between them. This CDR3 is 16 amino acids long. Germline CDR1 is SGHRS and CDR2 is YFSETQ. CDR3: CASSLGSPRGNQPQHF. CDR3 DNA: TGCGCCAGCAGCTTGGGGTCACCCAGGGGCAATCAGCCCCAGCATTTT.

The rearrangement joins TRBV5-4 to TRBJ2-7; D is possibly TRBD1 (5 bases). This CDR3 region has 14 residues. The germline V gene encodes CDR1 SGHNT and CDR2 YYREEE (reference sequence). Trimming removed 0 bases at V and 2 bases at J, with 9 bases between. CDR3 residues: CASSLAGATYEQYF. In nucleotides, the CDR3 is TGTGCCAGCAGCTTGGCTGGGGCGACCTACGAGCAGTACTTC.

CDR3 residues: CASTLWGAGANVLTF. As DNA, the CDR3 is TGTGCCAGCACCCTGTGGGGCGCTGGGGCCAACGTCCTGACTTTC. The chain recombines TRBV5-4 with TRBJ2-6, with D possibly matching TRBD1 (5 bases). The CDR3 has 15 amino acids. CDR1 and CDR2 (germline): SGHNT, YYREEE (reference sequence). The V end was cut by 6 bases, the J end by 2 bases, with 12 bases between.

This chain uses TRBV5-1 with TRBJ2-4; D could derive from TRBD1 or TRBD2 (5 bases each). V lost 4 bases to trimming and J lost 0 bases, with 26 bases between them. Germline values: CDR1 SGHRS, CDR2 YFSETQ. The CDR3 consists of 20 residues. DNA for the CDR3: TGCGCCAGCAGCATGACCGGGACCACCTCCTTATCCGAAGCCAAAAACATTCAGTACTTC. Amino acids: CASSMTGTTSLSEAKNIQYF.

The V call is TRBV6-1, the J call TRBJ2-4, with a weak D call TRBD2 (6 bases). Germline values: CDR1 MNHNS, CDR2 SASEGT. V lost 2 bases, J lost 1 base, and 6 bases lay in between. This CDR3 is built from 14 residues. The CDR3 loop reads CASSERGAKNIQYF. The CDR3 DNA follows: TGTGCCAGCAGTGAACGGGGGGCCAAAAACATTCAGTACTTC.

A few counts support this clone. This chain uses TRBV11-2 with TRBJ2-2; 9 bases align to TRBD2. Germline CDR1 is SGHAT and CDR2 is FQNNGV. CDR3 size: 18 residues. The V segment lost 4 bases and the J segment 2 bases; nucleotides outside the gene matches: 11. Written as DNA, the CDR3 is TGTGCCAGCAGCTCGCCCCCCCGCCTAGCGGGAAACACCGGGGAGCTGTTTTTT. It yields the protein CASSSPPRLAGNTGELFF. The full variable domain, in which reference TRBV11-2 and TRBJ2-2 provide the parts outside the CDR3, is EAGVAQSPRYKIIEKRQSVAFWCNPISGHATLYWYQQILGQGPKLLIQFQNNGVVDDSQLPKDRFSAERLKGVDSTLKIQPAKLEDSAVYLCASSSPPRLAGNTGELFFGEGSRLTVL.

The chain has TRBV6-5 and TRBJ2-7; D not certain. Deletions cut 6 bases from V and 2 bases from J, with 5 bases between. The CDR3 runs 11 residues. Germline loops: CDR1 MNHEY, CDR2 SVGAGI. This CDR3 reads CASSGPYEQYF. In nucleotides, the CDR3 is TGTGCCAGCAGCGGCCCCTACGAGCAGTACTTC.

This chain uses TRBV6-5 with TRBJ2-2; D ambiguous. Germline V gene data show CDR1 as MNHEY and CDR2 as SVGAGI. Trimming shortened V by 2 bases and J by 2 bases, and 12 bases separated the two germline ends. The CDR3 has 16 amino acids. For the CDR3, the DNA is TGTGCCAGCAGTTACCGTGGGTGGCTAAACACCGGGGAGCTGTTTTTT. This translates into CASSYRGWLNTGELFF.

The chain couples TRBV7-2 to TRBJ2-1; D is unclear. There are 17 residues in the CDR3. The V gene lost 4 bases and the J gene lost 0 bases, with 16 bases spanning the gap. Germline CDR1 is SGHTA and CDR2 is FQGNSA. CDR3 sequence: CASSWIARWSSYNEQFF. CDR3 in DNA: TGTGCCAGCAGCTGGATTGCTAGGTGGAGCTCCTACAATGAGCAGTTCTTC.

The gene calls are TRBV4-2 and TRBJ2-7, with 8 bases identical to TRBD1. Losses at the gene ends were 3 bases for V and 6 bases for J; bases not matched to a gene: 10. The CDR3 runs to 15 residues. Germline V gene data show CDR1 as LGHNA and CDR2 as YNFKEQ. The CDR3 sequence is CASSQSTRGQVEQYF. Written as DNA, the CDR3 is TGTGCCAGCAGCCAGTCTACCCGGGGACAGGTCGAGCAGTACTTC.

Only a few counts were recorded for this clone. The V call is TRBV28, the J call TRBJ2-1; the D gene could be TRBD1 or TRBD2 (5 bases each). Trimming cost V 6 bases and J 7 bases, with 10 bases left between them. The CDR3 extends over 12 amino acids. Germline loops: CDR1 MDHEN, CDR2 SYDVKM. Here the CDR3 DNA reads TGTGCCAGCAGCGGGGCAGCAAATGAGCAGTTCTTC. Its protein is CASSGAANEQFF.

This clone was detected once. J is TRBJ1-5 and V is TRBV6-5; 7 nucleotides match TRBD1. In germline, CDR1 is MNHEY, CDR2 SVGAGI. V dropped 6 bases and J dropped 0; count of bases not matched to a gene: 2. The CDR3 has 14 amino acids. The CDR3 sequence is CASRRQGSNQPQHF. The CDR3 nucleotides are TGTGCCAGCAGGAGACAGGGTAGCAATCAGCCCCAGCATTTT.

The V call is TRBV30, the J call TRBJ2-7; TRBD2 aligns across 10 bases. V gave up 2 bases and J gave up 3 bases; unmatched junction bases: 7. This CDR3 has 15 amino acids. Looked up from germline, CDR1 is GTSNPN and CDR2 is SVGIG (reference sequence). Here the CDR3 DNA reads TGTGCCTGGAGTCGCCCACTAGCGGGGTACTACGAGCAGTACTTC. Protein sequence: CAWSRPLAGYYEQYF.